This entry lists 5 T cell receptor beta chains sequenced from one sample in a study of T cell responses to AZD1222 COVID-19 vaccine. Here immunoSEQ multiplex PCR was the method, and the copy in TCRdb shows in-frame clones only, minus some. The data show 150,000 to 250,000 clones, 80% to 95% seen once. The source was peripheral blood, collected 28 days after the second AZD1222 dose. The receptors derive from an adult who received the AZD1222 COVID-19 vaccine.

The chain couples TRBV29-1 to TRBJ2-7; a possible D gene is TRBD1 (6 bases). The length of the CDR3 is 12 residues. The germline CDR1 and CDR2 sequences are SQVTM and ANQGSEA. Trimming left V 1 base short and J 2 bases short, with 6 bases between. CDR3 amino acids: CSVEGTAYEQYF. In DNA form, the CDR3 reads TGCAGCGTTGAAGGGACAGCCTACGAGCAGTACTTC.

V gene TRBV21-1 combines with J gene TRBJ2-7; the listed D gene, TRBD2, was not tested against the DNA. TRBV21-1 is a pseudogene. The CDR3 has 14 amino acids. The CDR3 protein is CAKGGDWVAYEQYF. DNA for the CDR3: TGTGCCAAAGGTGGTGACTGGGTGGCCTACGAGCAGTACTTC.

CDR3 nucleotide sequence: TGTGCCAGCAGTCCCGGGGACAGGGAGTTTACTGAAGCTTTCTTT. Amino acids: CASSPGDREFTEAFF. V and J are TRBV27 and TRBJ1-1, with 9 positions matching TRBD1. Unmatched junction bases numbered 9, after V lost 5 bases and J lost 5 bases. The CDR3 is 15 amino acids. CDR1 is MNHEY and CDR2 is SMNVEV in the germline V gene (reference sequence).

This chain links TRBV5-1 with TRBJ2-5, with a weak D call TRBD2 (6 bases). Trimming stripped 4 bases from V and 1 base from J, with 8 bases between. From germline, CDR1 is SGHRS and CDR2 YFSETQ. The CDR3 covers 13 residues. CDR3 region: CASSGGTQETQYF. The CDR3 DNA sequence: TGCGCCAGCAGCGGAGGGACCCAAGAGACCCAGTACTTC.

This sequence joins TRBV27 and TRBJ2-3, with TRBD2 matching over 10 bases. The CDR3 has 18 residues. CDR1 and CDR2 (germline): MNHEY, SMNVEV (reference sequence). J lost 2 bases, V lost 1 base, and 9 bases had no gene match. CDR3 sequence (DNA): TGTGCCAGCAGTTTATGGGTGACTAGCGGGTCTTACACAGATACGCAGTATTTT. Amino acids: CASSLWVTSGSYTDTQYF.